What follows are 22 T cell receptor beta chains derived from one specimen sequenced in a study of blood T cell repertoires in COVID-19. Only in-frame clones appear in the TCRdb table, and some are missing; sequencing was by immunoSEQ multiplex PCR. This table holds a few hundred thousand clones, approximately 86% found once. The source material was PBMCs or T cells enriched from blood (not recorded which). These receptors came from a woman between 25 and 40 years old who had been exposed to COVID-19.

This clone was observed a few times. The chain couples TRBV2 to TRBJ1-2; 9 nucleotides line up with TRBD1. Germline assignment: CDR1 SNHLY and CDR2 FYNNEI. The CDR3 length is 14 residues. The V segment lost 6 bases and the J segment 5 bases; nucleotides outside the gene matches: 7. The CDR3 loop is CASSAQGAEYGYTF. The DNA for the CDR3 is TGTGCCAGCAGCGCACAGGGGGCGGAATATGGCTACACCTTC.

The chain joins TRBV5-4 to TRBJ2-1; TRBD2 agrees at 14 bases. V lost 4 bases, J lost 2 bases, and 8 bases stayed unmatched. The CDR3 extends over 18 amino acids. Germline loops: CDR1 SGHNT, CDR2 YYREEE (reference sequence). CDR3 sequence (DNA): TGTGCCAGCAGCCATGGACTAGCGGGGGGAGGGACCTACAATGAGCAGTTCTTC. It codes for CASSHGLAGGGTYNEQFF.

The V gene is TRBV14, the J gene TRBJ2-5, with a possible D match to TRBD2 (6 bases). With 4 bases removed from V and 5 bases from J, the gap between germline ends came to 11 bases. The CDR3 has 13 residues. In germline, CDR1 is SGHDN, CDR2 FVKESK. CDR3 residues: CASSLSGGETQYF. The CDR3 nucleotides are TGTGCCAGCAGCCTTAGCGGTGGGGAGACCCAGTACTTC.

The rearrangement links TRBV13 to TRBJ2-2; 10 positions match TRBD2. Trimming cost V 3 bases and J 4 bases; bases outside gene matches: 5. The CDR3 has 16 amino acids. The germline V gene encodes CDR1 PRHDT and CDR2 FYEKMQ (reference sequence). The CDR3 DNA is TGTGCCAGCAGCTTTGGCCTAGCGGGGGCCACCGGGGAGCTGTTTTTT. This gives the protein CASSFGLAGATGELFF.

This clone was counted only a few times. This sequence joins TRBV4-1 and TRBJ2-3, with TRBD1 identical over 7 bases. V gave up 5 bases and J gave up 4 bases; unmatched junction bases: 3. This CDR3 has 13 amino acids. In germline, CDR1 is MGHRA, CDR2 YSYEKL. The CDR3 loop reads CASSFQGADTQYF. In nucleotides, the CDR3 is TGCGCCAGCAGCTTCCAGGGGGCAGATACGCAGTATTTT.

In the case of this clone: The sample holds other DNA sequences that translate to the same CDR3. The chain employs TRBV2 and TRBJ1-4, with TRBD1 matching over 8 bases. Germline V CDR1 and CDR2: SNHLY, FYNNEI. The CDR3 length is 15 residues. Unmatched junction bases numbered 5, after V lost 6 bases and J lost 2 bases. CDR3 region: CASSDRGPTNEKLFF. In DNA form, the CDR3 reads TGTGCCAGCAGCGACAGGGGACCTACTAATGAAAAACTGTTTTTT.

This clone was detected a few times. J is TRBJ1-2 and V is TRBV2, with a weak D call TRBD1 (6 bases). Germline values: CDR1 SNHLY, CDR2 FYNNEI. V lost 6 bases, J lost 7 bases, and 12 bases lay in between. The length of the CDR3 is 12 residues. As DNA, the CDR3 is TGTGCCAGCAGATGGCAGGGGTCTGGCTACACCTTC. It translates to CASRWQGSGYTF.

CDR3: CASSALGTDHNSPLHF. The CDR3 DNA reads TGTGCCAGCAGCGCGCTAGGGACAGACCATAATTCACCCCTCCACTTT. J is TRBJ1-6 and V is TRBV3-1 (or the pseudogene TRBV3-2); 7 positions match TRBD1. The CDR3 sequence is 16 residues long. Looked up from germline, CDR1 is LGHDT and CDR2 is YNNKEL (reference sequence). The ends lost 5 bases at V and 5 bases at J; junction bases unmatched: 9.

CDR3 loop: CASSQGTGRSDQPQHF. The CDR3 DNA follows: TGTGCCAGCAGCCAAGGGACAGGGAGGTCGGATCAGCCCCAGCATTTT. The chain joins TRBV4-2 to TRBJ1-5; 8 nucleotides agree with TRBD1. The length of the CDR3 is 16 residues. J gave up 5 bases and V 1 base, and 7 bases lay outside the gene matches. The V gene's germline CDR1 is LGHNA and CDR2 YNFKEQ.

The rearrangement uses TRBV7-8 and TRBJ2-7; D remains ambiguous. Germline CDR1 SGHVS, CDR2 FQNEAQ. The CDR3 spans 14 residues. Trimming cost V 3 bases and J 3 bases, with 12 bases left between them. The CDR3 sequence is CASSLVSLGYEQYF. The CDR3 nucleotides read TGTGCCAGCAGCTTGGTATCCCTAGGCTACGAGCAGTACTTC.

The rearrangement joins TRBV11-2 to TRBJ2-7; 10 bases match TRBD1. V trimming: 0 bases; J trimming: 6 bases; junction bases outside the gene matches: 2. CDR1 SGHAT and CDR2 FQNNGV come from the germline V gene. The CDR3 totals 14 residues. The CDR3 here is CASSLDRTGGEQYF. The CDR3 DNA reads TGTGCCAGCAGCTTAGACAGGACAGGGGGCGAGCAGTACTTC.

As to this clone: Different DNA sequences within this sample yield the same CDR3. The chain recombines TRBV10-1 with TRBJ2-2; 8 positions agree with TRBD1. The CDR3 spans 15 residues. The germline gives CDR1 WNHNN, CDR2 SYGVQD (reference sequence). V lost 6 bases to trimming and J lost 1 base; unmatched junction nucleotides: 4. DNA for the CDR3: TGCGCCAGCAGCAGTGGACAGGGGAACACCGGGGAGCTGTTTTTT. This encodes CASSSGQGNTGELFF.

The genes are TRBV6-4 and TRBJ1-5; D unclear. Deletions cut 0 bases from V and 7 bases from J, with 7 bases between. The CDR3 runs to 13 residues. Germline V gene lookup returns CDR1 MRHNA and CDR2 SNTAGT. DNA of the CDR3: TGTGCCAGCAGTGACTCTGGAGGACAGCCCCAGCATTTT. It codes for CASSDSGGQPQHF.

The gene calls are TRBV4-1 and TRBJ1-5; D not resolved. This CDR3 region has 13 residues. The germline V gene has CDR1 MGHRA and CDR2 YSYEKL. Trimming removed 0 bases from V and 10 bases from J, with 10 bases in between. The CDR3 region has the DNA TGCGCCAGCAGCCAAGATCAGGCAGACCCCCAGCATTTT. This encodes CASSQDQADPQHF.

V gene TRBV12-5 combines with J gene TRBJ1-1, with TRBD1 identical over 9 bases. V lost 5 bases, J lost 4 bases, and 8 bases stayed unmatched. The CDR3 is made up of 15 amino acids. Germline loops: CDR1 LGHNT, CDR2 FRNRAP. The CDR3 sequence: CASGLGQGSVTEAFF. CDR3 coding DNA: TGTGCTAGTGGTCTCGGACAGGGGAGCGTCACTGAAGCTTTCTTT.

This clone was observed once. This chain links TRBV21-1 with TRBJ1-4; the table calls TRBD1, which could not be checked here. TRBV21-1 is a pseudogene locus. The CDR3 length is 17 residues. This CDR3 is CASSKAGDRPTNEKLFF. CDR3 DNA sequence: TGTGCCAGCAGCAAAGCGGGCGATAGGCCAACTAATGAAAAACTGTTTTTT.

The V and J genes are TRBV6-1 and TRBJ2-7; possibly TRBD2 for D (5 bases). The CDR3 sequence is 14 residues long. Germline V gene data show CDR1 as MNHNS and CDR2 as SASEGT. V was clipped by 3 bases and J by 1 base, with 10 bases between them. The DNA of the CDR3 is TGTGCCAGCAGTGAGTGGGGAGAATCCTACGAGCAGTACTTC. It is translated as CASSEWGESYEQYF.

This chain joins TRBV2 and TRBJ2-7, with 8 bases that match TRBD1. The germline V gene has CDR1 SNHLY and CDR2 FYNNEI. V was pared by 1 base and J by 7 bases, with 9 bases of the junction left unmatched. This CDR3 region has 15 residues. CDR3 protein: CASSEEAGGAREQYF. The CDR3 DNA reads as TGTGCCAGCAGTGAAGAGGCAGGGGGCGCGAGGGAGCAGTACTTC.

This rearrangement joins TRBV7-3 to TRBJ2-3; D possibly corresponds to TRBD1 (6 bases). Trimming removed 5 bases at V and 2 bases at J, with 11 bases between. This CDR3 has 14 amino acids. The germline gives CDR1 SGHTA, CDR2 FQGTGA. The CDR3 DNA follows: TGTGCCAGCAGCCAGGGGAGCAACACAGATACGCAGTATTTT. Translated, it gives CASSQGSNTDTQYF.

This chain connects TRBV19 to TRBJ1-4; D call uncertain. The CDR3 loop spans 13 amino acids. Trimming took off 9 bases at V and 6 bases at J, with 14 bases between the two ends. Germline CDR1 and CDR2: LNHDA and SQIVND (reference sequence). CDR3 in DNA: TGTGCCAGCGCCAGGAATGGCGATGAAAAACTGTTTTTT. Residues: CASARNGDEKLFF.

The chain couples TRBV5-4 to TRBJ2-2; 13 positions match TRBD2. This CDR3 is built from 17 residues. Germline CDR1 SGHNT, CDR2 YYREEE (reference sequence). V trimming: 5 bases; J trimming: 5 bases; junction bases outside the gene matches: 9. DNA of the CDR3: TGTGCCAGCAGAACGGGACTAGCGGGACCTGGTACCGGGGAGCTGTTTTTT. Its translation: CASRTGLAGPGTGELFF.

The genes are TRBV6-5 and TRBJ1-2; no reliable D call. CDR3 size: 12 residues. Trimming stripped 7 bases from V and 4 bases from J, with 10 bases between. The germline V gene has CDR1 MNHEY and CDR2 SVGAGI. CDR3 region: CASNRGSYGYTF. The DNA for the CDR3 is TGTGCCAGCAACCGAGGGAGCTATGGCTACACCTTC.